The present entry profiles one TCR beta chain with its context. Original analysis: Amplification from reference gene primers served as the basis for estimated nucleated cell counts. The protocol was immunoSEQ multiplex PCR, while the TCRdb copy is restricted to in-frame clones and leaves out a portion. Clone size and V and J calls were adopted from that table, with D and trimming inferred from the DNA. Among fewer than 200,000 clones, over 80% were seen once, and the ten largest hold roughly 8.1%. The data belong to a study of blood T cell repertoires in COVID-19. For the study at large: Acute and convalescent COVID-19 samples came from the United States, Italy and Spain. In each case, the material was cDNA or gDNA derived from T cells, B-cell-depleted T cells, or PBMCs.

The CDR3 contains 17 residues. Losses at the gene ends were 10 bases for V and 3 bases for J; bases not matched to a gene: 20. Germline V gene data show CDR1 as LNHDA and CDR2 as SQIVND (reference sequence). Seattle researchers signed up patients amid active infection and tracked them longitudinally. Material for sequencing was peripheral blood. The chain links TRBV19 to TRBJ2-7, with 8 bases aligning to TRBD2. The source is a woman older than 75 with COVID-19, enrolled during active disease. CDR3 sequence (DNA): TGTGCCACCCACCGGTCTAGCGGGCAGGGGTTGGACTACGAGCAGTACTTC. The encoded protein is CATHRSSGQGLDYEQYF.